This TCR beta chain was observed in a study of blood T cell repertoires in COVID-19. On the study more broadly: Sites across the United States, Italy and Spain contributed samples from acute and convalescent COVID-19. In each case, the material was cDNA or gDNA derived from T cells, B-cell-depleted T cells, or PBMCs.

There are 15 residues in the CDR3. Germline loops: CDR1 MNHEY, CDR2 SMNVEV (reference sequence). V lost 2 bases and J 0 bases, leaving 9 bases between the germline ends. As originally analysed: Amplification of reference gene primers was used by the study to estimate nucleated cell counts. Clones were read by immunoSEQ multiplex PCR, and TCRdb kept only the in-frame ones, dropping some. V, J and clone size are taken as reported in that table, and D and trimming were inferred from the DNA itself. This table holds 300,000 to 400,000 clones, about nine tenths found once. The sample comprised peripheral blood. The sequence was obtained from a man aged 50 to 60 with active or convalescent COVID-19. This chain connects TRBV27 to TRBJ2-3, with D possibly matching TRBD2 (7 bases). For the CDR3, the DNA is TGTGCCAGCAGTTTAGCGGGGGCTAGCACAGATACGCAGTATTTT. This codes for CASSLAGASTDTQYF.